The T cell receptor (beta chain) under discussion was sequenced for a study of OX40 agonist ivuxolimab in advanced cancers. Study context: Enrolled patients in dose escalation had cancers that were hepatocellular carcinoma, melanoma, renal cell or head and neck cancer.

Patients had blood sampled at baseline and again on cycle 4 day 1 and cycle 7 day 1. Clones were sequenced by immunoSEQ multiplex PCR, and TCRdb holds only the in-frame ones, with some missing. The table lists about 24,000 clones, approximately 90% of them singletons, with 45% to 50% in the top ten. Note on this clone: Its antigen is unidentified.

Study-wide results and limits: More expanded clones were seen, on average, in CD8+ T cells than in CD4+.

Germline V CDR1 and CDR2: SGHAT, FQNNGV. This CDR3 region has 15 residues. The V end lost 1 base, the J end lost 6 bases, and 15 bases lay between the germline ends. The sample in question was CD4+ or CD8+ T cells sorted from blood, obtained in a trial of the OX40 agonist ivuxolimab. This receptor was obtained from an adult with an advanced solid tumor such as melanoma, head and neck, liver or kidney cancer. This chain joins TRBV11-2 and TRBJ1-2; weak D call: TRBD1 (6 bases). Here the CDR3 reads CASSLAYEGGNGYTF. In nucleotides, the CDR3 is TGTGCCAGCAGCTTAGCGTACGAGGGGGGCAATGGCTACACCTTC.